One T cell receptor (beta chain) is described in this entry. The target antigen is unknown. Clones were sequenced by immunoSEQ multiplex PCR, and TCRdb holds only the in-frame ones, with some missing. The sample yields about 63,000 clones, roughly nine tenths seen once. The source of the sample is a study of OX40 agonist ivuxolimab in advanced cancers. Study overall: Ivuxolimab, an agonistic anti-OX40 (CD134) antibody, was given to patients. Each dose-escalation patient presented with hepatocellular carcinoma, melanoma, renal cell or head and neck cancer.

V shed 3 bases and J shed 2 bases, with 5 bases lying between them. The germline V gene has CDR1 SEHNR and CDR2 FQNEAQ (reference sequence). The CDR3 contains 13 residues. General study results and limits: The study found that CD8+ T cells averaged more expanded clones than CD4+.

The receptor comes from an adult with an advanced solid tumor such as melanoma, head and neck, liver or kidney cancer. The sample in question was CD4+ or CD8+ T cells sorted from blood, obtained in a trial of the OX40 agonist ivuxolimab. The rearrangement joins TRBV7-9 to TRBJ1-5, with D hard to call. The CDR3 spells CASSFTGNQPQHF. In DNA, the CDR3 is TGTGCCAGCAGCTTCACAGGCAATCAGCCCCAGCATTTT.